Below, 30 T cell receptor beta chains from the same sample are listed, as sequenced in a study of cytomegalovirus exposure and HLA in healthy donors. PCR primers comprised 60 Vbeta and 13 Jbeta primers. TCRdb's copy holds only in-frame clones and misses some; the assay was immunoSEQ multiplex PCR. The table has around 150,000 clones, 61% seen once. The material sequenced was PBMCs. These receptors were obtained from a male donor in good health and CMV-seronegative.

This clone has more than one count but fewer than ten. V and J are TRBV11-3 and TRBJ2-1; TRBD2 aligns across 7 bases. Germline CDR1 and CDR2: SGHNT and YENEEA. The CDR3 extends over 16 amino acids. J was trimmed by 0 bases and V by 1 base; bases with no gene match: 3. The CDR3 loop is CASSLGRTSSYNEQFF. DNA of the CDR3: TGTGCCAGCAGCTTAGGGAGGACTAGCTCCTACAATGAGCAGTTCTTC.

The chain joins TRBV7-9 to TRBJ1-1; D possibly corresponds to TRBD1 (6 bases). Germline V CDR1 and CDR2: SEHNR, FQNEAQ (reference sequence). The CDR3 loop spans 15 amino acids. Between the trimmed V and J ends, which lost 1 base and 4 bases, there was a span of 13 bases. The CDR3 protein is CASSLDLQGSTEAFF. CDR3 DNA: TGTGCCAGCAGCTTAGACCTACAGGGTTCCACTGAAGCTTTCTTT.

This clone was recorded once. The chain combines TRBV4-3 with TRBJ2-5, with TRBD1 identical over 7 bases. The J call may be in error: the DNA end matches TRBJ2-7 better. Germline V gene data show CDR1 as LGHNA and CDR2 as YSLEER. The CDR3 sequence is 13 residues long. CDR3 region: CASSQGGQYEQYF. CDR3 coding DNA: TGCGCCAGCAGCCAAGGGGGACAGTACGAGCAGTACTTC.

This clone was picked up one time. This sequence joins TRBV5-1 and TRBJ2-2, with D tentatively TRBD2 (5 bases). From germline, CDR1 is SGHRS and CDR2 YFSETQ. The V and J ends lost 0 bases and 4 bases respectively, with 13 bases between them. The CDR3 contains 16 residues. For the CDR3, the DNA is TGCGCCAGCAGCTTGGATCTGGGTCGGGGCACCGGGGAGCTGTTTTTT. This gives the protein CASSLDLGRGTGELFF. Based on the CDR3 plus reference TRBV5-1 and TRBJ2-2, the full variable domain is KAGVTQTPRYLIKTRGQQVTLSCSPISGHRSVSWYQQTPGQGLQFLFEYFSETQRNKGNFPGRFSGRQFSNSRSEMNVSTLELGDSALYLCASSLDLGRGTGELFFGEGSRLTVL.

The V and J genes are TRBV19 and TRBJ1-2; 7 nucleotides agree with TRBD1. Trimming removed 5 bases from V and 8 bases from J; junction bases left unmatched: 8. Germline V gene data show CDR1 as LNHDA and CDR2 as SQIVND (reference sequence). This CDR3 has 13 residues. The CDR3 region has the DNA TGTGCCAGTAGTGATACAGGGGATCGAGGCTACACCTTC. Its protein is CASSDTGDRGYTF.

CDR3 DNA sequence: TGTGCCATATCTAGCGGGGGGGCCTGGACCGGGGAGCTGTTTTTT. Translated, it gives CAISSGGAWTGELFF. The rearrangement uses TRBV7-8 and TRBJ2-2; TRBD2 agrees at 12 bases. Trimming removed 10 bases from V and 5 bases from J; junction bases left unmatched: 8. The CDR3 consists of 15 residues. Germline V gives CDR1 SGHVS, CDR2 FQNEAQ. The whole variable domain, filled in from reference TRBV7-8 and TRBJ2-2, reads GAGVSQSPRYKVAKRGQDVALRCDPISGHVSLFWYQQALGQGPEFLTYFQNEAQLDKSGLPSDRFFAERPEGSVSTLKIQRTQQEDSAVYLCAISSGGAWTGELFFGEGSRLTVL.

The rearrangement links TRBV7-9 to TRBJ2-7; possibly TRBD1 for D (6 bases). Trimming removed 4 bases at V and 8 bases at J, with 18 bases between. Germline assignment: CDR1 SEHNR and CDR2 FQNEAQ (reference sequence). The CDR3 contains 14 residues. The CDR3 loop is CASSSGKGVFQQYF. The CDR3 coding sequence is TGTGCCAGCAGCTCGGGGAAGGGGGTGTTTCAGCAGTACTTC.

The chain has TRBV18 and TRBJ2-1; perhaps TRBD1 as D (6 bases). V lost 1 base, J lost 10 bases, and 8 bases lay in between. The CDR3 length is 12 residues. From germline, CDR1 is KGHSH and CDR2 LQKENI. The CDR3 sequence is CASSPLRGEQFF. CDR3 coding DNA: TGTGCCAGCTCACCACTCAGGGGCGAGCAGTTCTTC. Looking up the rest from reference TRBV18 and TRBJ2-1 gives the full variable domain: NAGVMQNPRHLVRRRGQEARLRCSPMKGHSHVYWYRQLPEEGLKFMVYLQKENIIDESGMPKERFSAEFPKEGPSILRIQQVVRGDSAAYFCASSPLRGEQFFGPGTRLTVL.

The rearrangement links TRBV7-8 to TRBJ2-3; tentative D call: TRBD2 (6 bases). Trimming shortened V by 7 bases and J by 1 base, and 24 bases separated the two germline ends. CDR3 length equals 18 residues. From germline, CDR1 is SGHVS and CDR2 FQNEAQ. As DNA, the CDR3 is TGTGCCAGCAAATTACAGTCCGGGACTGCCGGTGGCACAGATACGCAGTATTTT. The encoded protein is CASKLQSGTAGGTDTQYF.

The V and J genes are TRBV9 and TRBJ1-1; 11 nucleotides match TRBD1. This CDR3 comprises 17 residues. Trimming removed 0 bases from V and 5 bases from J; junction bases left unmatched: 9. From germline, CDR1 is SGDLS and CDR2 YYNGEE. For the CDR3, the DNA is TGTGCCAGCAGCGTAGAGGGGGGGACAGGGGGTTGGACTGAAGCTTTCTTT. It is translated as CASSVEGGTGGWTEAFF.

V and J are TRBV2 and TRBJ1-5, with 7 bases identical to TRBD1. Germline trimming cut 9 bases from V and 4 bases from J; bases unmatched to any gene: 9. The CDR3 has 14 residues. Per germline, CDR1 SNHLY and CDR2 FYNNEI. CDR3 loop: CASSGTEYNQPQHF. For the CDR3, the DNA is TGTGCCAGTTCCGGGACAGAATATAATCAGCCCCAGCATTTT.

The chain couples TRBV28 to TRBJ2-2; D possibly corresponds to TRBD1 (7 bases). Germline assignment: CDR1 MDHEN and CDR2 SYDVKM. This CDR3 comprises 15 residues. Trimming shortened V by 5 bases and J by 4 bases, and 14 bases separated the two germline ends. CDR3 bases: TGTGCCAGCAGTCTACGGCAGGGGGGCACCGGGGAGCTGTTTTTT. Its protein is CASSLRQGGTGELFF.

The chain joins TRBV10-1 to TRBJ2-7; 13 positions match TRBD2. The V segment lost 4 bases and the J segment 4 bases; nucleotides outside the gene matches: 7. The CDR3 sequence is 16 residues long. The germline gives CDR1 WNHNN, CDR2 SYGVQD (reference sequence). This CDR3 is CASSGPGLAGPYEQYF. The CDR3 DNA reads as TGCGCCAGCAGTGGACCGGGACTAGCGGGGCCATACGAGCAGTACTTC.

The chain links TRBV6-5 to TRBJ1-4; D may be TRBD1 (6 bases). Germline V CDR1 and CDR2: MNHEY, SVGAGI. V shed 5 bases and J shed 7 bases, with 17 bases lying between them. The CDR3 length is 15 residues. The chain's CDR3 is CASSPQGSRSEKLFF. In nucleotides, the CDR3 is TGTGCCAGCAGTCCACAGGGATCGCGTTCTGAAAAACTGTTTTTT.

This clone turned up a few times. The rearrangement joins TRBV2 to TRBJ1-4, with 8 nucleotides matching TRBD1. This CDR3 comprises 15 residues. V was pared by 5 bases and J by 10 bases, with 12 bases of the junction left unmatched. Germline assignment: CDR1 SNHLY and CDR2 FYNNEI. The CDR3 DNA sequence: TGTGCCAGCAGTAACCCTGACAGGGGCCACCGAAAACTGTTTTTT. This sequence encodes CASSNPDRGHRKLFF.

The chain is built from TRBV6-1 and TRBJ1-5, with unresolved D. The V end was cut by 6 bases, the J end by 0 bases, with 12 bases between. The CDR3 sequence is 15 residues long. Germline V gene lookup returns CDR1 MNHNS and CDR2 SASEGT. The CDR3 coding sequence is TGTGCCAGCAGAGGTGCGGTAAATAGCAATCAGCCCCAGCATTTT. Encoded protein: CASRGAVNSNQPQHF.

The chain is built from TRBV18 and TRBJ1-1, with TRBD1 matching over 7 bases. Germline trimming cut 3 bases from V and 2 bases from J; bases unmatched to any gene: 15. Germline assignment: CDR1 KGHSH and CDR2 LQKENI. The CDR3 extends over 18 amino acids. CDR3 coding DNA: TGTGCCAGCTCACCTCTCTTTTATACAGGGGACGGAAACACTGAAGCTTTCTTT. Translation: CASSPLFYTGDGNTEAFF.

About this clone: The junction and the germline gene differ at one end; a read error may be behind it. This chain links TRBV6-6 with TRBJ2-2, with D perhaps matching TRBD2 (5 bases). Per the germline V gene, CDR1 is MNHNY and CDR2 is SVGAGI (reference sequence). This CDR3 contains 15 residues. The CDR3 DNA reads TGTCCCAGCAGTTTCCGGGGTCGGAGCACCGGGGAGCTGTTTTTT. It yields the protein CPSSFRGRSTGELFF.

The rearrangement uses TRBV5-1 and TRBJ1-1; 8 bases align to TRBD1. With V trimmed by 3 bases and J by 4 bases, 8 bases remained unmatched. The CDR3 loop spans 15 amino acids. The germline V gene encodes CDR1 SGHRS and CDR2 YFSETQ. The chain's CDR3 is CASSSWTGKGTEAFF. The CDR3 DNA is TGCGCCAGCAGCTCCTGGACAGGGAAGGGCACTGAAGCTTTCTTT.

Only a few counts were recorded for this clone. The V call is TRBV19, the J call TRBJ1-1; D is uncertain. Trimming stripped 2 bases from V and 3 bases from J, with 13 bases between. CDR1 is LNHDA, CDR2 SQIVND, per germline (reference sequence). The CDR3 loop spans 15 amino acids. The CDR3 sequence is CASSIHHRGHTEAFF. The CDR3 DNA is TGTGCCAGTAGTATACACCATAGAGGTCACACTGAAGCTTTCTTT. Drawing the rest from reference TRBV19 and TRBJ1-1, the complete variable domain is DGGITQSPKYLFRKEGQNVTLSCEQNLNHDAMYWYRQDPGQGLRLIYYSQIVNDFQKGDIAEGYSVSREKKESFPLTVTSAQKNPTAFYLCASSIHHRGHTEAFFGQGTRLTVV.

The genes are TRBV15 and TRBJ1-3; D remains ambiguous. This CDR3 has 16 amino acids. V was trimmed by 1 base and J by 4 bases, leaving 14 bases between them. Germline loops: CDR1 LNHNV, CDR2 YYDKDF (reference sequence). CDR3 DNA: TGTGCCACCAGCAGAGGCGGGATCCAGGTGGGAAACACCATATATTTT. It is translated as CATSRGGIQVGNTIYF.

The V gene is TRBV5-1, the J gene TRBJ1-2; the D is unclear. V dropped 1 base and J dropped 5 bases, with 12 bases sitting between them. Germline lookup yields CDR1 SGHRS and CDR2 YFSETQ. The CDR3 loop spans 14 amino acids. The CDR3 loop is CASSLHHLVYGYTF. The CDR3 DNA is TGCGCCAGCAGCTTGCACCACTTAGTGTATGGCTACACCTTC.

The CDR3, as DNA: TGTGCCAGCTCGGGGGACAGCAGCTCCTATAATTCACCCCTCCACTTT. Translating it yields CASSGDSSSYNSPLHF. V is TRBV18 and J is TRBJ1-6, with 7 bases aligning to TRBD1. Looked up from germline, CDR1 is KGHSH and CDR2 is LQKENI. After removal of 6 bases from V and 0 bases from J, the junction contained 5 bases not matched to a gene. CDR3 length: 16 residues.

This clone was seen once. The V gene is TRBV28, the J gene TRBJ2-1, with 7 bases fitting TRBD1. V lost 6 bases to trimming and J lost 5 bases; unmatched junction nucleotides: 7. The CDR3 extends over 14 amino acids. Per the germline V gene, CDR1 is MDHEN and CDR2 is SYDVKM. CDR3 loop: CASSTGQAHNEQFF. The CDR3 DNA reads TGTGCCAGCAGCACCGGACAGGCACACAATGAGCAGTTCTTC.

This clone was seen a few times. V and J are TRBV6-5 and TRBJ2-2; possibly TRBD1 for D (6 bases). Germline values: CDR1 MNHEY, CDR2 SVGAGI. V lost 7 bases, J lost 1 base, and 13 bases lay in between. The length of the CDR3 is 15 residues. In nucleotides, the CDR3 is TGTGCCAGCATAAGGGGGACGAGGAACACCGGGGAGCTGTTTTTT. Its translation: CASIRGTRNTGELFF.

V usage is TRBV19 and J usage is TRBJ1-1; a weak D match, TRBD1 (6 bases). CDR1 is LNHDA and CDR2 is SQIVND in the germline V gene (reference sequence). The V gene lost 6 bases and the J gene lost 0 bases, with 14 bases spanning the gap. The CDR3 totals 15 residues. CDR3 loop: CASRTQGNMNTEAFF. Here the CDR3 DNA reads TGTGCCAGTAGAACCCAGGGGAATATGAACACTGAAGCTTTCTTT.

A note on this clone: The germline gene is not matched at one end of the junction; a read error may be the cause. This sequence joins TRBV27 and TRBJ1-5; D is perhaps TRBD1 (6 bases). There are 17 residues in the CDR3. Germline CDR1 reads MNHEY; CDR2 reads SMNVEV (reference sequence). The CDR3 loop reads CASCLWNQGLGNQPQHF. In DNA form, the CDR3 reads TGTGCCAGCTGTTTATGGAACCAGGGGCTGGGCAATCAGCCCCAGCATTTT.

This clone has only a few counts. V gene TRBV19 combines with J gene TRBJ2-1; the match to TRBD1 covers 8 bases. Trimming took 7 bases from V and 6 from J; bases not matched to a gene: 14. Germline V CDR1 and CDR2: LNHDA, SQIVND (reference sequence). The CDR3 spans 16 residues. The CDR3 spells CASTIRQGLEGNEQFF. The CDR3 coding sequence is TGTGCCAGTACCATACGACAGGGGCTCGAGGGCAATGAGCAGTTCTTC.

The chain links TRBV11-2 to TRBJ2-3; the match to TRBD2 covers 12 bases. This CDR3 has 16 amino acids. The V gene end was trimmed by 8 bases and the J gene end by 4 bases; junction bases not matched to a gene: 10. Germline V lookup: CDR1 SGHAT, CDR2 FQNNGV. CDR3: CASGLAGGQFPDTQYF. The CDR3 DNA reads TGTGCCAGCGGCCTAGCGGGGGGGCAATTCCCAGATACGCAGTATTTT.

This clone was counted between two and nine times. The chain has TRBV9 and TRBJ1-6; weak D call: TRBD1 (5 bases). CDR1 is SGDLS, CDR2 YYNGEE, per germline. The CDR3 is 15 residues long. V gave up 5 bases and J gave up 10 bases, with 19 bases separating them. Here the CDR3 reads CASSAGPYVYSPLHF. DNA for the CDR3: TGTGCCAGCAGTGCGGGGCCCTACGTGTACTCACCCCTCCACTTT.